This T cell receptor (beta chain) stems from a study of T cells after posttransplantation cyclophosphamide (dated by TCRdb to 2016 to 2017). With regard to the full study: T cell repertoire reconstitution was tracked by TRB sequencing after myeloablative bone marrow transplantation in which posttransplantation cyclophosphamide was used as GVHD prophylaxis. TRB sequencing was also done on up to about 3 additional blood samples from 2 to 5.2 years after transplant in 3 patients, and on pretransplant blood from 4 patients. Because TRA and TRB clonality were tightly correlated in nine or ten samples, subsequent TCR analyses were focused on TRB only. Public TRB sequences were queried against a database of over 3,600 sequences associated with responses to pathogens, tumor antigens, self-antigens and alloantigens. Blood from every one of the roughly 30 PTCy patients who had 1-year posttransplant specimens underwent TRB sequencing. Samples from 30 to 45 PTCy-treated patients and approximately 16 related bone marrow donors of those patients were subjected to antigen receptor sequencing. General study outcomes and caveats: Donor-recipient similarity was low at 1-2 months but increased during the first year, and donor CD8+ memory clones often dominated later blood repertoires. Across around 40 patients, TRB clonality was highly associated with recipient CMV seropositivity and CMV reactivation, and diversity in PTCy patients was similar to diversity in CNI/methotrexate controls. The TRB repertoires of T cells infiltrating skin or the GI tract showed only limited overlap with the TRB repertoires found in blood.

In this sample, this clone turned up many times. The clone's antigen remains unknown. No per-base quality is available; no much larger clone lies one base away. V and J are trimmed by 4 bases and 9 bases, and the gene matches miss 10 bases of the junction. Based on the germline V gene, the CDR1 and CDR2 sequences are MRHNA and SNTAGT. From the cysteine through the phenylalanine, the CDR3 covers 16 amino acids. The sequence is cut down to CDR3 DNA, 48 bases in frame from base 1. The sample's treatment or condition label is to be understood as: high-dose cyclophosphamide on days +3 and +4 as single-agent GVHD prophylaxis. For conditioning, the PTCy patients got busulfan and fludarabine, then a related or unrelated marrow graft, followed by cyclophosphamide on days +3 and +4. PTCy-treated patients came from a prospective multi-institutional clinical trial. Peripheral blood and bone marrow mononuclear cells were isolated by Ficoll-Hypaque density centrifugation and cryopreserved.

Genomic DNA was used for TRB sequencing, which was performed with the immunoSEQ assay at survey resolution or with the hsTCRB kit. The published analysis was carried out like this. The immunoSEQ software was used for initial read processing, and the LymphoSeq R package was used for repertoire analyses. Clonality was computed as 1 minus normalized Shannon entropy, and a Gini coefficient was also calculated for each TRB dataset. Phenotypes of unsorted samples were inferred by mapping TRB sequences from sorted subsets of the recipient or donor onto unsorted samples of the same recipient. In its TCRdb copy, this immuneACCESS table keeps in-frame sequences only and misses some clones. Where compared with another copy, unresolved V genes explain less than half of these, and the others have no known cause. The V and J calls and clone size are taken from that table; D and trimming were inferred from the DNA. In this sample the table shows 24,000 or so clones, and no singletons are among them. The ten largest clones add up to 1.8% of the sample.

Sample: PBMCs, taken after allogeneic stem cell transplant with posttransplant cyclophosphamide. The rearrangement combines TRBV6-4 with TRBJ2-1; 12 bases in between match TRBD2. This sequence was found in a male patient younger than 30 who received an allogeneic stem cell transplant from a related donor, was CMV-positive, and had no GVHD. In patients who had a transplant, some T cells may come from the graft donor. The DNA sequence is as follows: TGTGCCAGCAGTGCCGACTCTAGCGGGGGGGGAGGTGAGCAGTTCTTC. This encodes CASSADSSGGGGEQFF.